What follows describes a single T cell receptor beta chain. Other nucleotide sequences in the sample specify the same CDR3. This entry belongs to a study of cytomegalovirus exposure and HLA in healthy donors. This CDR3 is 15 amino acids long. With 5 bases removed from V and 0 bases from J, the gap between germline ends came to 11 bases. Germline V gene lookup returns CDR1 SGHTA and CDR2 FQGNSA. With 60 Vbeta and 13 Jbeta primers, the PCR was carried out. Measured with immunoSEQ multiplex PCR; TCRdb has only the in-frame clones, and not every one. The table has some 130,000 clones, 77% seen once; the top ten hold about 3.7%.

The receptor was derived from a male donor in good health and CMV-seronegative. The sample comprised PBMCs. The chain combines TRBV7-2 with TRBJ1-3; D unresolved. The CDR3 reads CASSLEAGSGNTIYF. The CDR3 DNA follows: TGTGCCAGCAGCCTAGAGGCAGGCTCTGGAAACACCATATATTTT.